The clone carrying this T cell receptor beta chain showed up many times. Between the trimmed V and J ends, which lost 8 bases and 0 bases, there was a span of 16 bases. This CDR3 contains 15 residues. Germline CDR1 is MNHEY and CDR2 is SVGAGI. After constant-region reverse-primer amplification, full-length variable regions underwent semi-nested PCR with Nested Universal Primer A. TCRdb passed the 5' RACE reads through MiXCR, listing each CDR3 protein once. The profile covers 60,000 to 65,000 distinct CDR3 sequences, with 30% appearing a single time and about 2.5% taken by the ten largest. Material for sequencing was tumor-infiltrating naive CD4+ T cells sorted from the breast tumor. As for subset: naive CD4+ T cells, CD4+CD45RA+CD25-. The source is a female donor with breast cancer. The J gene is TRBJ1-2, the V gene TRBV6-5; TRBD1 might be the D (6 bases). CDR3 amino acids: CASRKGGGTNYGYTF. The CDR3 DNA reads TGTGCCAGCCGTAAAGGGGGTGGAACTAACTATGGCTACACCTTC.